This T cell receptor beta chain originates from a study of blood T cell repertoires in COVID-19. About the study: Samples representing acute and convalescent COVID-19 were sourced from the United States, Italy and Spain. From T cells, B-cell-depleted T cells, or PBMCs came the material, which was cDNA or gDNA.

In the authors' workflow: Nucleated cell number was recorded as an estimate derived from reference gene primer amplification. TCRdb's table, derived via immunoSEQ multiplex PCR, lists solely in-frame clones and lacks some. That table furnishes V, J and clone size, whereas the DNA furnished D and trimming. The table records fewer than 120,000 clones, 75% to 80% of them present only once. In its sample, this clone was seen a few times. V was cut by 0 bases and J by 7 bases, with 15 bases left in between. Germline V gene data show CDR1 as SGHTA and CDR2 as FQGTGA. The CDR3 is 16 amino acids. Material: peripheral blood. The chain uses TRBV7-3 and TRBJ2-2; D might be TRBD1 (5 bases). This clonotype was sampled from a woman aged 80 or over with active or convalescent COVID-19. The CDR3 DNA reads as TGTGCCAGCAGCTTAACGGTCCGGCAGGGTAGCGGGGAGCTGTTTTTT. It specifies CASSLTVRQGSGELFF.